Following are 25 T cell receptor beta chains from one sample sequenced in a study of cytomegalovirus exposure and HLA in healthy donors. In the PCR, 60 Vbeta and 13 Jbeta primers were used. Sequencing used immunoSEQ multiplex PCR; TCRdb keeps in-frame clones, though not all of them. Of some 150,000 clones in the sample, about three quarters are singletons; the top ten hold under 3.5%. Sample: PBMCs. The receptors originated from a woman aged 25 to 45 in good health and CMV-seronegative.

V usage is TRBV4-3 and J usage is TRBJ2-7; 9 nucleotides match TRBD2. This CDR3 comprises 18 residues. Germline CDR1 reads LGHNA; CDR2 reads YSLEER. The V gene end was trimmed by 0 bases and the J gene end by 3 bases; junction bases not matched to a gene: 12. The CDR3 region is CASSQDLRIGSGGYEQYF. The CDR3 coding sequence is TGCGCCAGCAGCCAAGATCTCCGAATAGGTAGCGGGGGCTACGAGCAGTACTTC.

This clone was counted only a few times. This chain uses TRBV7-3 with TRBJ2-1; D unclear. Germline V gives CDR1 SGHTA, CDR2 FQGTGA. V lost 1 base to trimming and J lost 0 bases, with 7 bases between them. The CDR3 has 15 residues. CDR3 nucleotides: TGTGCCAGCAGCTTAATACTTAGCTCCTACAATGAGCAGTTCTTC. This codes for CASSLILSSYNEQFF.

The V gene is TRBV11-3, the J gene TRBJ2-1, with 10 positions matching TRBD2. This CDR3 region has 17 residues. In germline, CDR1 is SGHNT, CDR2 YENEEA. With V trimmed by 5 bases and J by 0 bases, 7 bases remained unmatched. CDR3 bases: TGTGCCAGCAGCCCCGGGTTAGCGGGGGGCTCCTACAATGAGCAGTTCTTC. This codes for CASSPGLAGGSYNEQFF.

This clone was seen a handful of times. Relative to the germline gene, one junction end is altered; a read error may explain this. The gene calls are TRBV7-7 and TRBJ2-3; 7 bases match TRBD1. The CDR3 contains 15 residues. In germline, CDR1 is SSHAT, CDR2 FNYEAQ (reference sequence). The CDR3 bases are TGTGCTAGCAGCTTAACAGGGGCGGTCACAGATACGCAGTATTTT. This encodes CASSLTGAVTDTQYF.

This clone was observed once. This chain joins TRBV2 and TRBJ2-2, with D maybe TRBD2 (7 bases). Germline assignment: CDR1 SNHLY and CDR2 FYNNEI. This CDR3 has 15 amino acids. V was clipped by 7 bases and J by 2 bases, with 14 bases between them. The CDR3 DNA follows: TGTGCCAGCACAGGGAGGGGGGCCAACACCGGGGAGCTGTTTTTT. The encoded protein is CASTGRGANTGELFF.

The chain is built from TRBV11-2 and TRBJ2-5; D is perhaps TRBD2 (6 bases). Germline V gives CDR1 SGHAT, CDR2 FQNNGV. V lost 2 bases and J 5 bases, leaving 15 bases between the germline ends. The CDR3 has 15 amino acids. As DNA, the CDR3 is TGTGCCAGCAGCTTAACTAGCCCGCGGCGGGAGACCCAGTACTTC. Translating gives CASSLTSPRRETQYF.

This CDR3 reads CASSWDSFYTEAFF. Here the CDR3 DNA reads TGCGCCAGCAGCTGGGACAGCTTCTACACTGAAGCTTTCTTT. This rearrangement joins TRBV5-1 to TRBJ1-1, with 7 bases lining up with TRBD1. The germline gives CDR1 SGHRS, CDR2 YFSETQ. The CDR3 length is 14 residues. The V gene end was trimmed by 3 bases and the J gene end by 3 bases; junction bases not matched to a gene: 5.

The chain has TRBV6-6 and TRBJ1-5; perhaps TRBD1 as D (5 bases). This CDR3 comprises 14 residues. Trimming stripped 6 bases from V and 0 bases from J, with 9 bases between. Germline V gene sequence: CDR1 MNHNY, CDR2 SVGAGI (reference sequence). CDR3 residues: CASSQGFSNQPQHF. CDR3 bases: TGTGCCAGCAGCCAGGGTTTTAGCAATCAGCCCCAGCATTTT.

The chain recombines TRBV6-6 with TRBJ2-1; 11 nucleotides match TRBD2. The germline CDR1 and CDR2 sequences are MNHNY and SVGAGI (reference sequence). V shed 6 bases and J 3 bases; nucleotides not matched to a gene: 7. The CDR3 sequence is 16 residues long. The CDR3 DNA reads TGTGCCAGCAGGACCCTAGCGGGGGGCCGCTACAATGAGCAGTTCTTC. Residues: CASRTLAGGRYNEQFF.

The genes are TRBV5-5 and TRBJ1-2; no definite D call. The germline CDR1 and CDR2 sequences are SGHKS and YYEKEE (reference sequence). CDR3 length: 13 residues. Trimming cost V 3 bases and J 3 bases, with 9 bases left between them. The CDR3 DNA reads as TGTGCCAGCAGCTACTCCGGGGACTATGGCTACACCTTC. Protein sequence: CASSYSGDYGYTF.

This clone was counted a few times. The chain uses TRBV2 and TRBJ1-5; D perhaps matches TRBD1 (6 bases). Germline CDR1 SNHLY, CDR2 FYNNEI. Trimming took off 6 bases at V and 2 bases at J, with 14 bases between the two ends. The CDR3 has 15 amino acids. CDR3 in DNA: TGTGCCAGCAGAAGAACAGGGTTGGGCAATCAGCCCCAGCATTTT. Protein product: CASRRTGLGNQPQHF.

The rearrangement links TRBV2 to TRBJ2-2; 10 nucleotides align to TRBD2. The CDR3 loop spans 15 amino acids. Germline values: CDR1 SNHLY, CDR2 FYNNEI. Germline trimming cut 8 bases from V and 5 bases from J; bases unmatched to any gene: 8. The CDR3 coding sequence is TGTGCCAGCGTCAGCGGGAGGGCCCGAACCGGGGAGCTGTTTTTT. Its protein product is CASVSGRARTGELFF.

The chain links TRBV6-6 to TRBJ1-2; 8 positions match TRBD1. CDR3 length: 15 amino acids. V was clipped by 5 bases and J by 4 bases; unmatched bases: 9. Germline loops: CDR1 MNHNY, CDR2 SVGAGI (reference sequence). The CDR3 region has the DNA TGTGCCAGCAGTGATGAAACAGGGGGATCCTATGGCTACACCTTC. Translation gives CASSDETGGSYGYTF.

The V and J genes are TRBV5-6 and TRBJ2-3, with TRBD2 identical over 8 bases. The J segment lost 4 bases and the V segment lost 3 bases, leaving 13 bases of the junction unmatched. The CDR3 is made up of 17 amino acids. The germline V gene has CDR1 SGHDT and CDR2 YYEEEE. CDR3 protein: CASSSLPGLEVSDTQYF. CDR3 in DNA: TGTGCCAGCAGCTCCCTCCCGGGACTAGAGGTTTCAGATACGCAGTATTTT.

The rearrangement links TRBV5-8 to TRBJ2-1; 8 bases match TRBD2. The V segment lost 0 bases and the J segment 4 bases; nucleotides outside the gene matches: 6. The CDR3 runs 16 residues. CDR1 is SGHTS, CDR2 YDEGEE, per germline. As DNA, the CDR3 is TGTGCCAGCAGCTTGGTCGGGCCGGGAGGGTACAATGAGCAGTTCTTC. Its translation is CASSLVGPGGYNEQFF. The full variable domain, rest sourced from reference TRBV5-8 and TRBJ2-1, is EAGVTQSPTHLIKTRGQQATLRCSPISGHTSVYWYQQALGLGLQFLLWYDEGEERNRGNFPPRFSGRQFPNYSSELNVNALELEDSALYLCASSLVGPGGYNEQFFGPGTRLTVL.

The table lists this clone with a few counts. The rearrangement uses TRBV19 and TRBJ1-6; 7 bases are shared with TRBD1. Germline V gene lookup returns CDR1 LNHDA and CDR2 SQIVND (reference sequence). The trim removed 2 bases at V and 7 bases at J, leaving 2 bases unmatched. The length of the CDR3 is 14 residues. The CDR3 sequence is CASSITGANSPLHF. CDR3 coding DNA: TGTGCCAGTAGTATAACAGGGGCGAATTCACCCCTCCACTTT.

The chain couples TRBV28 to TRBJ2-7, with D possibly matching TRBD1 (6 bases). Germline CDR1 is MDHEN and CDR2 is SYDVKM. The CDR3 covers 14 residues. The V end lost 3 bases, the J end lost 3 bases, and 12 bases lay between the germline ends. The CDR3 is CASSLMDSYYEQYF. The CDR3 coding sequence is TGTGCCAGCAGTTTGATGGACAGCTACTACGAGCAGTACTTC.

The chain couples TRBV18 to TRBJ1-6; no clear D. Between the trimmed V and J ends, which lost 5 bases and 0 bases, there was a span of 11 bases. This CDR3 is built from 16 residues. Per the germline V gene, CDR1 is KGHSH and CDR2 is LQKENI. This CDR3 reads CASSKLQASYNSPLHF. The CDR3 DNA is TGTGCCAGCTCAAAACTCCAAGCCTCCTATAATTCACCCCTCCACTTT. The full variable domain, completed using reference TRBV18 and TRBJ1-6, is NAGVMQNPRHLVRRRGQEARLRCSPMKGHSHVYWYRQLPEEGLKFMVYLQKENIIDESGMPKERFSAEFPKEGPSILRIQQVVRGDSAAYFCASSKLQASYNSPLHFGNGTRLTVT.

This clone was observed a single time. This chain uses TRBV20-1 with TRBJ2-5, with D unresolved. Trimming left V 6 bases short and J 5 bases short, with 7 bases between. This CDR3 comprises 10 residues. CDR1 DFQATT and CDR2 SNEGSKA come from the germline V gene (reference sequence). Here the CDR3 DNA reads TGCAGTGCCGCCAGGGAGACCCAGTACTTC. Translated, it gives CSAARETQYF.

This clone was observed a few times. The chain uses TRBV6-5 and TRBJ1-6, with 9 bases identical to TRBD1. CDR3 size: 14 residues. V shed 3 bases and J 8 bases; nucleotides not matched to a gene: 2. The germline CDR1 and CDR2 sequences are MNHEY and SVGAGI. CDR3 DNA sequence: TGTGCCAGCAGTTATCGGACAGGGGATTCACCCCTCCACTTT. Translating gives CASSYRTGDSPLHF.

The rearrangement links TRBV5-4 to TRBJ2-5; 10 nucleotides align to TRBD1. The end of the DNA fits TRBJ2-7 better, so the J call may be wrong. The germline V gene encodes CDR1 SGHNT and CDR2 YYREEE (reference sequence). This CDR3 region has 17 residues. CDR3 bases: TGTGCCAGCAGCTTGGGGGGCGGACAGGGGGGAACCTACGAGCAGTACTTC. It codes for CASSLGGGQGGTYEQYF.

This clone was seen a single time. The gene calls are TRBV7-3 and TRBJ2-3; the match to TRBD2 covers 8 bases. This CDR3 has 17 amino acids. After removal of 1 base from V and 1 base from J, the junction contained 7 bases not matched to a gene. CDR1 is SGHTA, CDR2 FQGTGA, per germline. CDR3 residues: CASSLMGLGAGTDTQYF. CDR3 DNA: TGTGCCAGCAGCTTAATGGGACTAGGGGCCGGCACAGATACGCAGTATTTT.

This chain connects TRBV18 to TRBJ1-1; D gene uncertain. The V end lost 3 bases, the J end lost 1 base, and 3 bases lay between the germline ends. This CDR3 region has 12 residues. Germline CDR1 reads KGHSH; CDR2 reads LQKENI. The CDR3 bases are TGTGCCAGCTCACCCGGGAACACTGAAGCTTTCTTT. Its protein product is CASSPGNTEAFF.

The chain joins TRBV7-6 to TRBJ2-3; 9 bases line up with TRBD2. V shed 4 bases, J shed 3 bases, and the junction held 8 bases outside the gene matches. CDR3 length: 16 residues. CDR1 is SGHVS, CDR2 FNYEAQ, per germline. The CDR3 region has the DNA TGTGCCAGCAGCTCTGGAGGCGGGGGGGCGACAGATACGCAGTATTTT. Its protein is CASSSGGGGATDTQYF.

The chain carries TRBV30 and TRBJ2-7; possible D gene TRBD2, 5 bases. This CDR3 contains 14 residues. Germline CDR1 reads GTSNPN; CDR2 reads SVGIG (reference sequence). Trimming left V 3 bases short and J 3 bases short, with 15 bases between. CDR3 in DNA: TGTGCCTGGAGGACGGGATGGGGAAACTACGAGCAGTACTTC. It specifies CAWRTGWGNYEQYF.